The clone carrying this T cell receptor beta chain was seen only a few times. Its antigen is still unknown. Germline CDR1 and CDR2: LGHNA and YNFKEQ. This CDR3 has 16 residues. The data derive from a study of identical twins. TCRdb processed the 5' RACE reads anew with MiXCR; each CDR3 protein has one entry. The repertoire holds more than 1.5 million distinct CDR3 sequences, with about 32% as singletons. Findings and caveats of the study: Potential partial confounding of zero-insertion analyses by invariant MAIT and iNKT cells was noted. Shared out-of-frame alpha sequences (those common to twins) showed excess low generation probability.

Each donor was a healthy Caucasian. The receptor comes from a newborn girl in good health. Sequencing was done on a sample of cord blood. The chain couples TRBV4-2 to TRBJ2-4, with TRBD2 matching 9 bases. With the DNA end fitting TRBJ2-7 better, the J assignment may be wrong. This chain's CDR3 is CASSQSGLAHTYEQYF. DNA of the CDR3: TGTGCCAGCAGCCAATCGGGACTAGCTCATACCTACGAGCAGTACTTC.